This record concerns one T cell receptor (beta chain) sequence. This clone was observed many times. Its antigen has not been determined. Read sequence stops 3 residues before the CDR3 end, and the germline J gene provides the missing end. Most CVID patients and most healthy controls were of Caucasian heritage. From each donor, about 5 to 8.5 ml of heparinized peripheral whole blood was collected. Genomic DNA from adults with common variable immune deficiency (CVID) and from healthy adult controls was used to sequence TCRbeta CDR3 repertoires. A total of around 22 healthy adult volunteers (approximately 12 female and roughly ten male; age range about 20 to 70 years, mean age around 31) were included in the control group. Diluted blood was density-centrifuged over Hypaque 1077 or Ficoll-Paque to isolate peripheral blood mononuclear cells. Genomic DNA was extracted from unsorted mononuclear cells by Qiagen column purification or by a centrifugation-based method.

This record comes from a study of T cell clonality in common variable immunodeficiency (dated by TCRdb to the mid-2010s). Results and caveats for the whole study, not just this receptor: Even though DNA input was equal, the average per sample came to about 81,820 unique sequences for controls compared with approximately 29,000 for CVID samples. Compared with healthy controls, CVID subjects showed increased TCRbeta clonality (t-test p = 0.018), a feature most characteristic of about a third of subjects. CVID subjects shared fewer TCRbeta clones with each other than healthy controls did (p < 0.0001). CVID TCRbeta sequences were reported to have fewer deletions and N-nucleotide insertions and to lack highly modified clones with 13 or more V deletions. Patient heterogeneity within the CVID cohort put limits on correlating repertoire features with clinical complications. It was noted by the authors that sequencing of the repertoires of T cell subpopulations would be needed to clarify the cause of the increased clonality in CVID.

From its cysteine to its phenylalanine, the CDR3 spans 13 amino acids. The DNA covers only part of the CDR3, 30 bases in frame from base 1. CDR1 and CDR2 (MNHEY, SVGEGT) derive from the germline V gene. CVID samples and control samples contributed equivalent amounts of genomic DNA as sequencing input. For every sample, a 60 bp segment covering the rearranged TCRbeta CDR3 region was amplified and then sequenced. The immunoSEQ assay, a bias-corrected multiplex PCR combined with high-throughput sequencing, was used for TCRbeta amplification. Turning to the authors' computational methods: Each unique nucleotide sequence was treated as a clone and annotated with V, D and J genes, copy number and frequency. Sequences were labeled productive if in frame, and non-productive if out of frame or containing stop codons. As previously described, clonality was computed from Shannon's entropy. Mean CDR3 Kyte-Doolittle hydropathy was derived from the predicted amino acid sequences of productive clones. Hierarchical clustering of scaled V gene usage was performed with the R hclust function using Manhattan distance and complete linkage. To assess clone sharing by CDR3 amino acid sequence, 12 repertoires per group were resampled over 100 rounds. The repertoires were searched for about 70 published EBV-specific and 245 published CMV-specific TCRbeta sequences. Two CVID samples yielding fewer than 10,000 sequences were excluded from analysis, leaving approximately 40 CVID repertoires. What TCRdb holds here is the immuneACCESS table cut down to in-frame rearrangements. Part of the clones is not present; checked against another copy, under half of the missing clones reflect an unresolved V gene, and the others are unexplained. V and J calls and clone size are as listed in that table; D and trimming were resolved from the DNA. The table gives under 30,000 clones for this sample, with none occurring only once. The top ten hold about 13% of the sample.

The TCR comes from a person aged 18-70 years in good health. Recombination connected TRBV6-2 or TRBV6-3 to TRBJ1-2, with a tentative D gene TRBD1 over 6 matching bases. The specimen was peripheral blood mononuclear cells. The sequenced CDR3 bases are TGTGCCAGCAGTTACCCTAGACAGGTCTAC. Protein translation: CASSYPRQVY. Given in full, the CDR3 is CASSYPRQVYYTF.